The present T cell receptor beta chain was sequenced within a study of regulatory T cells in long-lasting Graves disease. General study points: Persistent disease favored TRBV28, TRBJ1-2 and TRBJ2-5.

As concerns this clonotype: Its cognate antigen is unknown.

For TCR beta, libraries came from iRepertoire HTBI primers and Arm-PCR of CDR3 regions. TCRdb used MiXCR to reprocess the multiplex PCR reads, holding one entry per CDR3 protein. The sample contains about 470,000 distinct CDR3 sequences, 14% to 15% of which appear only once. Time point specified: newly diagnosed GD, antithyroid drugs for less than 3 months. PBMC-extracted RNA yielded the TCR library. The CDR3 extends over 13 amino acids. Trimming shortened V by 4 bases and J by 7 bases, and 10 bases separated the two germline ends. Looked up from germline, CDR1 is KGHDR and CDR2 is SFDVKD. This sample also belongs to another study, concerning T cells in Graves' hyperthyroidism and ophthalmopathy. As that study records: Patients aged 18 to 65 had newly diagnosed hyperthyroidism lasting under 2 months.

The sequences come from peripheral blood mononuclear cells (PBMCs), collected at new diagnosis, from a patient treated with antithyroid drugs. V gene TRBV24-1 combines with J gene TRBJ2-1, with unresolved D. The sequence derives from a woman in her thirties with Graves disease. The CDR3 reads CATSEPNGNEQFF. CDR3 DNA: TGTGCCACCAGTGAACCAAACGGTAATGAGCAGTTCTTC.